The 6 T cell receptor beta chains below come from one sample, sequenced in a study of T cells in tuberculosis. The data were produced by immunoSEQ multiplex PCR, yet TCRdb's version contains in-frame clones alone and is incomplete. There are 37,000 or so clones in the sample; about 94% occur only once, and 9% to 13% lies in the top ten. The sequenced sample was PBMCs. The receptors originated from a donor between 10 and 35 years old with latent tuberculosis or without tuberculosis infection. Some clones in this sample may be carry-over from other donors' samples.

The gene calls are TRBV6-5 and TRBJ1-4, with TRBD1 matching 7 bases. CDR3 length: 15 amino acids. The V gene end was trimmed by 2 bases and the J gene end by 2 bases; junction bases not matched to a gene: 2. Germline CDR1 MNHEY, CDR2 SVGAGI. CDR3 bases: TGTGCCAGCAGTTACAGAGGGGGCACTAATGAAAAACTGTTTTTT. Translation gives CASSYRGGTNEKLFF.

The gene calls are TRBV4-1 and TRBJ1-4; 7 nucleotides align to TRBD1. V lost 2 bases to trimming and J lost 7 bases; unmatched junction nucleotides: 13. Germline CDR1 reads MGHRA; CDR2 reads YSYEKL. This CDR3 region has 17 residues. The CDR3 sequence is CASSQPLGWGQSEKLFF. CDR3 DNA: TGCGCCAGCAGCCAACCATTGGGGTGGGGACAGAGTGAAAAACTGTTTTTT.

This clone appeared a single time. The chain couples TRBV4-3 to TRBJ1-1; 7 bases agree with TRBD1. Germline assignment: CDR1 LGHNA and CDR2 YSLEER. V shed 1 base and J 1 base; nucleotides not matched to a gene: 6. The CDR3 sequence is 16 residues long. CDR3 DNA sequence: TGCGCCAGCAGCCAAGTAGGGACAGCCTCGAACACTGAAGCTTTCTTT. Translated, it gives CASSQVGTASNTEAFF.

J is TRBJ2-1 and V is TRBV4-3; 8 nucleotides agree with TRBD2. Germline loops: CDR1 LGHNA, CDR2 YSLEER. After removal of 0 bases from V and 7 bases from J, the junction contained 11 bases not matched to a gene. CDR3 length equals 17 residues. In DNA, the CDR3 is TGCGCCAGCAGCCAAGATAGTAACGGGGGGGCTAAGAATGAGCAGTTCTTC. Encoded protein: CASSQDSNGGAKNEQFF.

V gene TRBV11-2 combines with J gene TRBJ1-4; D is unclear. The CDR3 sequence is 18 residues long. Trimming stripped 1 base from V and 0 bases from J, with 15 bases between. The germline V gene encodes CDR1 SGHAT and CDR2 FQNNGV. The CDR3 loop is CASSLGFRSYATNEKLFF. CDR3 bases: TGTGCCAGCAGCTTAGGTTTTCGGTCGTACGCAACTAATGAAAAACTGTTTTTT.

The chain links TRBV5-1 to TRBJ2-2; D might be TRBD1 (6 bases). The CDR3 covers 15 residues. V lost 4 bases, J lost 4 bases, and 14 bases lay in between. Germline V lookup: CDR1 SGHRS, CDR2 YFSETQ. For the CDR3, the DNA is TGCGCCAGCAGCATATCTCAGGGGACCACCGGGGAGCTGTTTTTT. Residues: CASSISQGTTGELFF.